This TCR beta chain is drawn from a study of T cells after yellow fever vaccination. Whole-study findings and limits: By day 5 rather than day 15, the secondary response had peaked, though it was weaker. Abundant clonotypes from the bulk population could have been carried over as contaminants into FACS-sorted repertoires.

5'RACE template switching added a universal primer site and UMIs to TCR cDNA. MiXCR, applied by TCRdb to the 5' RACE reads, yields one record per CDR3 protein. The sample includes 120,000 or so distinct CDR3 sequences, approximately 14% of them seen just once. CDR3 size: 14 residues. CDR1 is MNHEY and CDR2 is SVGEGT in the germline V gene. The J segment lost 0 bases and the V segment lost 5 bases, leaving 4 bases of the junction unmatched. A few counts support this clonotype. As yet, its antigen is unknown. The TCR comes from a man aged 18 to 35 who received the YFV17D yellow fever vaccine. This chain connects TRBV6-2 or TRBV6-3 to TRBJ2-7; 7 bases align to TRBD1. The sequenced sample was CD8+ T cells sorted from PBMCs, obtained 5 days after the yellow fever booster vaccination. The CDR3 spells CASSLQGSSYEQYF. The CDR3 coding sequence is TGTGCCAGCAGTCTACAGGGGAGCTCCTACGAGCAGTACTTC.